This entry features one T cell receptor (beta chain) sequence. The germline CDR1 and CDR2 sequences are KGHSH and LQKENI. The CDR3 runs 14 residues. V lost 5 bases, J lost 3 bases, and 14 bases lay in between. Authors' processing steps: Reference gene primer amplification in the assay estimated nucleated cell counts. Sequenced by immunoSEQ multiplex PCR; TCRdb stores in-frame clones only, minus some. The V and J calls and clone size were taken over from that table, and D and trimming were inferred from the DNA. This sample has some 300,000 clones, with about 91% found just once. The data belong to a study of blood T cell repertoires in COVID-19. Study as a whole: Samples representing acute and convalescent COVID-19 were sourced from the United States, Italy and Spain. In each case, the material was cDNA or gDNA derived from T cells, B-cell-depleted T cells, or PBMCs.

This rearrangement joins TRBV18 to TRBJ2-7; possible D gene TRBD1, 5 bases. The sequence derives from a woman aged 30 to 39 who had recovered from COVID-19. Sequenced material: peripheral blood. The CDR3 here is CASSSQGVFYEQYF. The CDR3, as DNA: TGTGCCAGCTCATCGCAGGGTGTCTTCTACGAGCAGTACTTC.